What follows are 19 T cell receptor beta chains derived from one specimen sequenced in a study of CD4 T cells in relation to SARS-CoV-2 and coronaviruses. Sequencing was performed with immunoSEQ multiplex PCR; in TCRdb, only in-frame clones are kept and a portion is missing. The sample consists of around 41,000 clones, nearly 85% of them appearing once. What these receptors recognize is not known. Sequencing was done on a sample of naive CD4+ T cells from PBMCs, cultured in vitro. As for subset: naive CD4+ T cells isolated by negative enrichment. The receptor source for this set is an adult with COVID-19.

The chain joins TRBV28 to TRBJ1-2; 7 positions agree with TRBD1. The CDR3 has 14 residues. Looked up from germline, CDR1 is MDHEN and CDR2 is SYDVKM. The junction had 11 bases not matched to a gene; V was cut back by 7 bases and J by 6 bases. The CDR3 loop is CASTLGDRTDGYTF. CDR3 nucleotide sequence: TGTGCCAGCACCCTTGGGGACAGAACTGATGGCTACACCTTC.

Written as DNA, the CDR3 is TGTGCCAGCAGCCGAGGGTCCGGCAGAACCACAGATACGCAGTATTTT. Translated, it gives CASSRGSGRTTDTQYF. This chain connects TRBV7-9 to TRBJ2-3; D possibly corresponds to TRBD2 (5 bases). The CDR3 sequence is 16 residues long. The germline CDR1 and CDR2 sequences are SEHNR and FQNEAQ (reference sequence). V was trimmed by 5 bases and J by 2 bases, leaving 17 bases between them.

This clone was detected only once. The V gene is TRBV7-9, the J gene TRBJ1-4, with 9 bases identical to TRBD1. Germline trimming cut 2 bases from V and 10 bases from J; bases unmatched to any gene: 8. The CDR3 sequence is 15 residues long. CDR1 SEHNR and CDR2 FQNEAQ come from the germline V gene (reference sequence). The CDR3 DNA follows: TGTGCCAGCAGCTTATCTGGGGACAGGGTCGGAAAACTGTTTTTT. It specifies CASSLSGDRVGKLFF.

This chain links TRBV3-1 (or the pseudogene TRBV3-2) with TRBJ2-3; D is unclear. Germline CDR1 is LGHDT and CDR2 is YNNKEL (reference sequence). Trimming took 1 base from V and 2 from J, leaving 7 bases between them. The CDR3 covers 14 residues. The CDR3 reads CASSQGTVTDTQYF. Written as DNA, the CDR3 is TGTGCCAGCAGCCAAGGAACAGTCACAGATACGCAGTATTTT.

The gene calls are TRBV5-1 and TRBJ2-1, with TRBD2 matching over 9 bases. Germline loops: CDR1 SGHRS, CDR2 YFSETQ. This CDR3 has 15 residues. V gave up 5 bases and J gave up 0 bases; unmatched junction bases: 3. In DNA form, the CDR3 reads TGCGCCAGCAGAGCACTAGCGGGCTCCTACAATGAGCAGTTCTTC. Its protein product is CASRALAGSYNEQFF. Combining the CDR3 with reference TRBV5-1 and TRBJ2-1 gives the whole variable domain KAGVTQTPRYLIKTRGQQVTLSCSPISGHRSVSWYQQTPGQGLQFLFEYFSETQRNKGNFPGRFSGRQFSNSRSEMNVSTLELGDSALYLCASRALAGSYNEQFFGPGTRLTVL.

This clone appeared a few times. Other DNA sequences of this sample code for an identical CDR3. The chain uses TRBV7-9 and TRBJ1-1; the D gene is possibly TRBD1 (5 bases). The germline V and J ends were trimmed by 4 bases and 1 base, with 7 bases remaining between them. CDR1 is SEHNR, CDR2 FQNEAQ, per germline (reference sequence). The CDR3 sequence is 13 residues long. The CDR3 region is CASSSDRNTEAFF. The CDR3 DNA reads as TGTGCCAGCAGCTCAGACAGGAACACTGAAGCTTTCTTT.

The chain has TRBV5-6 and TRBJ1-5; TRBD1 matches 7 bases. There are 15 residues in the CDR3. Germline V gene sequence: CDR1 SGHDT, CDR2 YYEEEE. V dropped 5 bases and J dropped 3; count of bases not matched to a gene: 8. As DNA, the CDR3 is TGTGCCAGCAGGACCTGGGACAGAGTCAATCAGCCCCAGCATTTT. Protein: CASRTWDRVNQPQHF.

This clone was picked up a small number of times. The V and J genes are TRBV30 and TRBJ1-4; D gene unclear. This CDR3 is 13 amino acids long. V dropped 4 bases and J dropped 8 bases, with 14 bases sitting between them. The germline CDR1 and CDR2 sequences are GTSNPN and SVGIG (reference sequence). The CDR3 region is CAWNPTLAEKLFF. CDR3 DNA: TGTGCCTGGAACCCGACATTAGCGGAAAAACTGTTTTTT.

The chain has TRBV7-2 and TRBJ2-3; D unresolved. Germline-derived CDR1 and CDR2 are SGHTA and FQGNSA. The CDR3 has 12 amino acids. The V end lost 2 bases, the J end lost 5 bases, and 5 bases lay between the germline ends. The CDR3 region has the DNA TGTGCCAGCAGCTTAATAGTAGATACGCAGTATTTT. Residues: CASSLIVDTQYF.

This chain uses TRBV28 with TRBJ1-1; no clear D. V shed 7 bases and J shed 6 bases, with 12 bases lying between them. CDR1 is MDHEN, CDR2 SYDVKM, per germline. CDR3 length equals 12 residues. This chain's CDR3 is CASTQRWPEAFF. The CDR3 DNA sequence: TGTGCCAGCACCCAGAGGTGGCCTGAAGCTTTCTTT.

A single count supports this clone. This chain connects TRBV6-5 to TRBJ1-2; D is possibly TRBD1 (5 bases). This CDR3 has 13 amino acids. CDR1 and CDR2 (germline): MNHEY, SVGAGI. The V gene lost 10 bases and the J gene lost 2 bases, with 14 bases spanning the gap. Here the CDR3 reads CAISRDANYGYTF. CDR3 bases: TGTGCCATCTCCCGGGACGCCAACTATGGCTACACCTTC.

The V and J genes are TRBV28 and TRBJ2-2, with 12 bases that match TRBD1. The trim removed 2 bases at V and 7 bases at J, leaving 5 bases unmatched. The CDR3 consists of 16 residues. Per germline, CDR1 MDHEN and CDR2 SYDVKM. CDR3 DNA sequence: TGTGCCAGCAGTTTAAGGGGACAGGGGGCAGGCGGGGAGCTGTTTTTT. Protein product: CASSLRGQGAGGELFF.

The chain joins TRBV18 to TRBJ2-3; the match to TRBD2 covers 7 bases. Germline V gives CDR1 KGHSH, CDR2 LQKENI. The CDR3 has 17 residues. The junction had 8 bases not matched to a gene; V was cut back by 2 bases and J by 0 bases. As DNA, the CDR3 is TGTGCCAGCTCACCAGGGCTTGCTAGCGGTAGCACAGATACGCAGTATTTT. Amino acids: CASSPGLASGSTDTQYF.

This chain connects TRBV7-9 to TRBJ1-1, with 8 nucleotides matching TRBD1. The CDR3 covers 14 residues. The junction had 1 base not matched to a gene; V was cut back by 2 bases and J by 2 bases. In germline, CDR1 is SEHNR, CDR2 FQNEAQ (reference sequence). CDR3 amino acids: CASSLQGANTEAFF. CDR3 nucleotides: TGTGCCAGCAGCTTACAGGGGGCAAACACTGAAGCTTTCTTT.

This chain connects TRBV14 to TRBJ2-2; D may be TRBD1 or TRBD2 (5 bases each). Trimming pared 4 bases from V and 1 base from J, leaving 7 bases between. The CDR3 covers 14 residues. CDR1 is SGHDN and CDR2 is FVKESK in the germline V gene. CDR3 residues: CASSRGRNTGELFF. In nucleotides, the CDR3 is TGTGCCAGCAGCCGGGGACGGAACACCGGGGAGCTGTTTTTT.

V usage is TRBV5-1 and J usage is TRBJ1-2; D is undetermined. With 1 base removed from V and 6 bases from J, the gap between germline ends came to 10 bases. The CDR3 is 13 residues long. From germline, CDR1 is SGHRS and CDR2 YFSETQ. The CDR3 region is CASSLWVDDGYTF. Here the CDR3 DNA reads TGCGCCAGCAGCTTGTGGGTTGACGATGGCTACACCTTC.

This clone is a singleton in its sample. The chain joins TRBV2 to TRBJ2-1; D tentatively fits TRBD1 or TRBD2 (5 bases each). Looked up from germline, CDR1 is SNHLY and CDR2 is FYNNEI. The CDR3 runs 13 residues. V was pared by 4 bases and J by 5 bases, with 9 bases between. The CDR3 DNA reads as TGTGCCAGCAGTGGGGACGGTAACAATGAGCAGTTCTTC. The encoded protein is CASSGDGNNEQFF.

Only a few counts were recorded for this clone. CDR3 nucleotides: TGTGCCAGCTCATCTCAGGGCCAGGGGTTCATTTATGGCTACACCTTC. Translation: CASSSQGQGFIYGYTF. This rearrangement joins TRBV18 to TRBJ1-2; the D gene is possibly TRBD1 (6 bases). CDR3 length equals 16 residues. V was trimmed by 5 bases and J by 5 bases, leaving 21 bases between them. Germline CDR1 reads KGHSH; CDR2 reads LQKENI.

This clone was seen a single time. The chain employs TRBV28 and TRBJ1-1; D is undetermined. The CDR3 consists of 14 residues. The germline V gene has CDR1 MDHEN and CDR2 SYDVKM. Trimming shortened V by 3 bases and J by 3 bases, and 11 bases separated the two germline ends. CDR3 sequence: CASSFLGGHTEAFF. CDR3 in DNA: TGTGCCAGCAGTTTTTTGGGCGGCCACACTGAAGCTTTCTTT.